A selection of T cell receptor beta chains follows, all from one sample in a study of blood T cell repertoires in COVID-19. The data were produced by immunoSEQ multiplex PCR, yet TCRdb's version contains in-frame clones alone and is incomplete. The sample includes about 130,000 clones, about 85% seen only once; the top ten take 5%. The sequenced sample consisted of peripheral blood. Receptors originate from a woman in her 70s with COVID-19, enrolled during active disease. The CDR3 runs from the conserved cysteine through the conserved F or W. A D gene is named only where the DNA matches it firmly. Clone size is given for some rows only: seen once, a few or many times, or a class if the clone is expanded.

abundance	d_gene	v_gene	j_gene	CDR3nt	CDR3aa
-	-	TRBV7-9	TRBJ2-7	TGTGCCAGCAGCCCCACGGGGGGCAGGGAGAGCTCCTACGAGCAGTACTTC	CASSPTGGRESSYEQYF
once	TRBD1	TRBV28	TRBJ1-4	TGTGCCAGCAGTTTGACAGGGGGTTCTAGGGATGAAAAACTGTTTTTT	CASSLTGGSRDEKLFF
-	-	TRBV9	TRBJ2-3	TGTGCCAGCAGCGCATCCCCTGGACTAATTTCCACAGATACGCAGTATTTT	CASSASPGLISTDTQYF
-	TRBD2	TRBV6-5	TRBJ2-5	TGTGCCAGCAGAGCGGGGGGCCCGGGGGAGACCCAGTACTTC	CASRAGGPGETQYF
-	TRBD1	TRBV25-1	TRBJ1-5	TGTGCCAGCAGCACAGACAGGGCAGGCAATCAGCCCCAGCATTTT	CASSTDRAGNQPQHF
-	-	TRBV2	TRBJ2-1	TGTGCCAGCAGTGAAGGGCGGAGCTCCTACAATGAGCAGTTCTTC	CASSEGRSSYNEQFF
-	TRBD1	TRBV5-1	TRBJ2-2	TGCGCCAGCAGCTGGACAGGGGCCGGCACCGGGGAGCTGTTTTTT	CASSWTGAGTGELFF
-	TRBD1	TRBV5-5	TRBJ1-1	TGTGCCAGCAGCTATGAATTGCCGGGACAGGGAGGTTTGCGGAGAGCTTTCTTT	CASSYELPGQGGLRRAFF
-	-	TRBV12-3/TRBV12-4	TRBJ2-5	TGTGCCAGCAGGGACCCCGGGGAAGAGACCCAGTACTTC	CASRDPGEETQYF
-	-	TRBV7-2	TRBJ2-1	TGTGCCAGCAGCCCAGGCCGACACGAGCAGTTCTTC	CASSPGRHEQFF
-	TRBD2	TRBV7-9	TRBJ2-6	TGTGCCAGCAGCTTAGATGCGGGGGGTACTGGGGCCAACGTCCTGACTTTC	CASSLDAGGTGANVLTF
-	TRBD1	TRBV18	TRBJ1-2	TGTGCCAGCTCAGGACAGGGGATAGCTAACTATGGCTACACCTTC	CASSGQGIANYGYTF
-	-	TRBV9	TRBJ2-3	TGTGCCAGCAGCGTCGGTCCCACCCCCACAGATACGCAGTATTTT	CASSVGPTPTDTQYF
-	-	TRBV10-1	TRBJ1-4	TGCGCCAGCAAAATTCCGTACGGACAGCCTAATGAAAAACTGTTTTTT	CASKIPYGQPNEKLFF
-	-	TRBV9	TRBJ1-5	TGTGCCAGCAGCGTATCAGGGACACTGAATCAGCCCCAGCATTTT	CASSVSGTLNQPQHF
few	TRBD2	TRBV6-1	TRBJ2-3	TGTGCCAGCAGTGAACTAGCGGGGGGAGGGGGCACAGATACGCAGTATTTT	CASSELAGGGGTDTQYF
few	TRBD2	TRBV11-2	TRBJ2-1	TGTGCCAGCAGCTTAGACGGACTAGCGGGTTACAATGAGCAGTTCTTC	CASSLDGLAGYNEQFF
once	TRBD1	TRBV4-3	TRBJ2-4	TGCGCCAGCAGCCGTGAAGGGGGCTTTGGCAAAAACATTCAGTACTTC	CASSREGGFGKNIQYF
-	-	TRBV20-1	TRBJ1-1	TGCAGTGCCGACAAGAACACTGAAGCTTTCTTT	CSADKNTEAFF
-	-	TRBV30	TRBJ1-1	TGTGCCTGGCAACAGGTACTTACTGAAGCTTTCTTT	CAWQQVLTEAFF
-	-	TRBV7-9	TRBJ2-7	TGTGCCAGCAGCTACCCCGGGGTTGGACAGCAGTACTTC	CASSYPGVGQQYF
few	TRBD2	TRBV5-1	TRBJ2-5	TGCGCCAGCAGCGTTAGCGGGGGTGAGACCCAGTACTTC	CASSVSGGETQYF
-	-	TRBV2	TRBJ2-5	TGTGCCAGCAGGTTACGGGACACACAAGAGACCCAGTACTTC	CASRLRDTQETQYF
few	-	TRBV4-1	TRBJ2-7	TGCGCCAGCCGGGACATCTACGAGCAGTACTTC	CASRDIYEQYF
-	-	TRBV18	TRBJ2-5	TGTGCCAGCTCACCACCGGGCTCTCCATTCACCCAGTACTTC	CASSPPGSPFTQYF
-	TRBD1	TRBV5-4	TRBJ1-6	TGTGCCAGCAGCCAAGACCGGGACAGTCGAACTTCACCCCTCCACTTT	CASSQDRDSRTSPLHF
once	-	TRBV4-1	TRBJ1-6	TGCGCCAGCAGCCAAATCGATCGACAGGATTCACCCCTCCACTTT	CASSQIDRQDSPLHF
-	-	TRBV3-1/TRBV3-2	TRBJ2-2	TGTGCCAGCAGCCAAGAAATGAGGGCGACGACCACCGGGGAGCTGTTTTTT	CASSQEMRATTTGELFF
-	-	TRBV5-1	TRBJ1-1	TGCGCCAGCAGCCGCGAGGGCCCGGGAATGAACACTGAAGCTTTCTTT	CASSREGPGMNTEAFF
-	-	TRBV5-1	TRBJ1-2	TGCGCCAGCAGCCCGGACATCTCGAACTATGGCTACACCTTC	CASSPDISNYGYTF
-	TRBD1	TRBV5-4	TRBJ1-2	TGTGCCAGCAGCGAGGGGACAGGGGGCGACTATGGCTACACCTTC	CASSEGTGGDYGYTF
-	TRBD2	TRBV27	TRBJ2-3	TGTGCCAGCACCCCCGAGCGGGGGATCCCAGATACGCAGTATTTT	CASTPERGIPDTQYF
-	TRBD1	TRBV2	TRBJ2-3	TGTGCCAGCAGGGGACAGGGGGCTGTGGGTAAGCAGTATTTT	CASRGQGAVGKQYF
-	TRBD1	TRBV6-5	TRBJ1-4	TGTGCCAGCAGTTACACAGGGGGCAGAGGAGAAAAACTGTTTTTT	CASSYTGGRGEKLFF
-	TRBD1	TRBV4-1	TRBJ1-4	TGCGCCAGCAGCCCCGGACAGGGGACTAATGAAAAACTGTTTTTT	CASSPGQGTNEKLFF
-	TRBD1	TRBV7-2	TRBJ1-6	TGTGCCAGCAGCTTCGCGACAGGGGCCCAATCACCCCTCCACTTT	CASSFATGAQSPLHF
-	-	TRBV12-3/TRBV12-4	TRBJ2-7	TGTGCCAGCAGTTTGGAGGGGCGCGAGCAGTACTTC	CASSLEGREQYF
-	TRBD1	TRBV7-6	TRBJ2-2	TGTGCCAGCAGTCGGGACAGGCAAGAAATGGAGCTGTTTTTT	CASSRDRQEMELFF
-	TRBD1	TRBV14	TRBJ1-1	TGTGCCAGCAGCCGACTGGACAGGGAGAACACTGAAGCTTTCTTT	CASSRLDRENTEAFF
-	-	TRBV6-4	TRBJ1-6	TGTGCCAGCAGTGCCGACAGTTTACATTCACCCCTCCACTTT	CASSADSLHSPLHF
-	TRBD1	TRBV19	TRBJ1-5	TGTGCCAGCCGCGACGCAGGGGGTGGCAATCAGCCCCAGCATTTT	CASRDAGGGNQPQHF
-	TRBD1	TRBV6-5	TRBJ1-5	TGTGCCAGCACCAAAGAGGGGGCTACCGGTGGGCCCCAGCATTTT	CASTKEGATGGPQHF
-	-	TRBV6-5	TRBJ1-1	TGTGCCAGCAGCATGACAGCAGCCAACACTGAAGCTTTCTTT	CASSMTAANTEAFF
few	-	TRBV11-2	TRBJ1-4	TGTGCCAGCAGCCCGGGCCACGGAAGGGGGAGTGAAAAACTGTTTTTT	CASSPGHGRGSEKLFF
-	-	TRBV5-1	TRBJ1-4	TGCGCCAGCAGCTTGGAGGGGCGAGGTGAAAAACTGTTTTTT	CASSLEGRGEKLFF
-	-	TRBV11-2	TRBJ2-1	TGTGCCAGCAGCCGTACCCTCCCCAATCCCCAGGGGTCCTACAATGAGCAGTTCTTC	CASSRTLPNPQGSYNEQFF
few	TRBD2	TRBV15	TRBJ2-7	TGTGCCACCAGCGATCCGGGACTAGCTAGCGAGCAGTACTTC	CATSDPGLASEQYF
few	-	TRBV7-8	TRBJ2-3	TGTGCCAGCAGCCTGCTACGGGGGACAGATACGCAGTATTTT	CASSLLRGTDTQYF
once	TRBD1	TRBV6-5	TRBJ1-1	TGTGCCAGCTGGGCGACAGGGACGAACACTGAAGCTTTCTTT	CASWATGTNTEAFF
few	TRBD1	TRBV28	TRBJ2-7	TGTGCCAGCAGTCCCGCCGGGACAGGGGGCTTCTACGAGCAGTACTTC	CASSPAGTGGFYEQYF
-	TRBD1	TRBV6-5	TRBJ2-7	TGTGCCAGCCAAACCGGGACAGGGGGTTTCTACGAGCAGTACTTC	CASQTGTGGFYEQYF